This T cell receptor (beta chain) was documented in a study of response to subunit inactivated influenza vaccine (dated by TCRdb to about 2018). About the investigation overall: To follow how T cells responded to a trivalent subunit inactivated influenza vaccine, the researchers relied on deep quantitative profiling of the T cell receptor repertoire. The investigation overall reported the following: It was suggested by the authors that each seasonal influenza vaccination may recruit only a limited number of new T cells.

The table lists this clonotype with a few counts. The antigen it binds to is not known. There are no base qualities to consult, and no much larger clone falls within one base. Libraries were made using RT-PCR. Sequencing relied on an Illumina HiSeq 2500. TCRdb reprocessed the public reads (quality trimming at Q25 with fastp, clone calling with MiXCR) and kept in-frame beta chains. CDR3 protein duplicates are merged, each entry listing the most common genes and DNA. In this sample the table shows almost 250,000 distinct CDR3 sequences, less than 15% of which occur a single time. 7.5% to 10% of the sample comes from the top ten. This sample comprised non-naive T cells sorted from PBMCs, obtained 14 to 15 days before vaccination. Explained via the paper, the cell subset or site label denotes: memory T cell fraction. The TCR originated in a man aged 45-65 years who received an inactivated influenza vaccine. Donor details come from another sample of the same person, matched by shared clones.

The sequence in DNA is TGTGCCAGCCTCACTAGCGGCTACAATGAGCAGTTCTTC. The resulting protein is CASLTSGYNEQFF. The chain is made from TRBV7-2 and TRBJ2-1, with TRBD2 identical over 8 junction bases. The germline V gene provides CDR1 SGHTA and CDR2 FQGNSA. The CDR3 sequence holds 13 residues, the cysteine and phenylalanine included. The entry retains the CDR3 DNA only, 39 bases that are in frame from base 1. Trimming accounts for 8 bases at V and 3 bases at J, while the number of junction bases matched to no gene is 3.